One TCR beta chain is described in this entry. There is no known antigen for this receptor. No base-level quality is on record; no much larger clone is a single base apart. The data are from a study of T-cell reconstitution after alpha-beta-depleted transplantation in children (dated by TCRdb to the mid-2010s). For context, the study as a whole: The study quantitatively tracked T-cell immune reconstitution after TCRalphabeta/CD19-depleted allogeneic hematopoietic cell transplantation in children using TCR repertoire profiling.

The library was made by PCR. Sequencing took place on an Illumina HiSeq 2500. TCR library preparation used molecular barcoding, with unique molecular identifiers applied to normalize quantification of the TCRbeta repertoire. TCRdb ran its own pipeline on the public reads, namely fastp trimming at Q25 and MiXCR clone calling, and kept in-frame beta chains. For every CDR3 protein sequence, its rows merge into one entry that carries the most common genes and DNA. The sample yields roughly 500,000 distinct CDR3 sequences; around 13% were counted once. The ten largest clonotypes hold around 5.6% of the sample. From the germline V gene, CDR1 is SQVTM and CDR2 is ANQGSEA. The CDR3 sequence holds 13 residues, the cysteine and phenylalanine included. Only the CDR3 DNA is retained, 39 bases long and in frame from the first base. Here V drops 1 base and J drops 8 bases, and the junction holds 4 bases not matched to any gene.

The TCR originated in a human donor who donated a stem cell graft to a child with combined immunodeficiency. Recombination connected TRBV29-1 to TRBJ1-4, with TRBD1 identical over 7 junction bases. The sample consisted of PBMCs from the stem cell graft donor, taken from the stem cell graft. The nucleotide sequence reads TGCAGCGTTGAAGGACAGGGTGGAGAAAAACTGTTTTTT. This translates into CSVEGQGGEKLFF.